This TCR beta chain derives from a study of T-cell reconstitution after alpha-beta-depleted transplantation in children. Findings and caveats of the study: The origin of alpha-beta T cells about two months after transplant was reportedly several hundred expanded graft clones.

From germline, CDR1 is SGHRS and CDR2 YFSETQ. The length of the CDR3 is 11 residues. This clonotype has ten or more counts. Its target is unknown. The junction departs from the called germline gene at one end, perhaps through a read error. Unique molecular identifiers were used in preparing the TCRbeta library. One entry per CDR3 protein, called by TCRdb with MiXCR from the PCR reads. The data show about 200,000 distinct CDR3 sequences, 6.6% seen once. The gene calls are TRBV5-1 and TRBJ1-1; unclear D gene. Sequenced material: PBMCs, taken before TCRalphabeta/CD19-depleted stem cell transplant. The receptor was derived from a boy aged 2 to 10 with acute lymphoblastic leukemia, due to receive a stem cell transplant. CDR3 sequence: CASSLNTEAFF. CDR3 DNA sequence: TGTGCCAGCAGTTTGAACACTGAAGCTTTCTTT.